The 30 T cell receptor beta chains listed next were all sequenced from one sample in a study of blood T cell repertoires in COVID-19. TCRdb's copy holds only in-frame clones and misses some; the assay was immunoSEQ multiplex PCR. The table records around 150,000 clones, 65% to 90% of them present only once. Source material: peripheral blood. These receptors all stem from a man in his 60s with acute or convalescent COVID-19.

The CDR3 DNA follows: TGTGCCAGCAGTGAAGCCTGGGACAGATTCCAAGAGACCCAGTACTTC. Protein: CASSEAWDRFQETQYF. The chain links TRBV6-1 to TRBJ2-5; TRBD1 matches at 7 bases. The germline gives CDR1 MNHNS, CDR2 SASEGT. The CDR3 extends over 16 amino acids. Trimming cost V 0 bases and J 1 base; bases outside gene matches: 5.

Only one count was recorded for this clone. The chain combines TRBV29-1 with TRBJ2-7; tentatively, D is TRBD2 (6 bases). V dropped 3 bases and J dropped 6 bases, with 18 bases sitting between them. CDR3 length equals 14 residues. Germline V gene sequence: CDR1 SQVTM, CDR2 ANQGSEA. The CDR3 protein is CSVDGGLDFGEQYF. Written as DNA, the CDR3 is TGCAGCGTTGATGGAGGGTTGGATTTTGGCGAGCAGTACTTC.

This clone was observed a single time. The genes are TRBV3-1 (or the pseudogene TRBV3-2) and TRBJ2-3; 8 bases align to TRBD2. Germline V gene lookup returns CDR1 LGHDT and CDR2 YNNKEL (reference sequence). The V segment lost 0 bases and the J segment 5 bases; nucleotides outside the gene matches: 7. The CDR3 consists of 16 residues. The CDR3 DNA reads as TGTGCCAGCAGCCAAGAAAAGAAGCGGGGGCGAGATACGCAGTATTTT. Its protein product is CASSQEKKRGRDTQYF.

This clone was recorded once. The genes are TRBV13 and TRBJ2-7; 7 bases are shared with TRBD1. The CDR3 is made up of 16 amino acids. V gave up 4 bases and J gave up 0 bases; unmatched junction bases: 9. Germline CDR1 PRHDT, CDR2 FYEKMQ (reference sequence). CDR3 bases: TGTGCCAGCAGCTCCCGGAGCGACAGGGCCTCCTACGAGCAGTACTTC. It codes for CASSSRSDRASYEQYF. Full variable domain (remainder filled in from reference TRBV13 and TRBJ2-7): AAGVIQSPRHLIKEKRETATLKCYPIPRHDTVYWYQQGPGQDPQFLISFYEKMQSDKGSIPDRFSAQQFSDYHSELNMSSLELGDSALYFCASSSRSDRASYEQYFGPGTRLTVT.

J is TRBJ1-5 and V is TRBV5-8, with D perhaps TRBD1 (6 bases). The CDR3 is 14 residues long. The germline gives CDR1 SGHTS, CDR2 YDEGEE. The ends were cut back, 4 bases at V and 4 bases at J, with 12 bases in the middle. CDR3 coding DNA: TGTGCCAGCAGCCAGACACAGGGAAATCAGCCCCAGCATTTT. It is translated as CASSQTQGNQPQHF.

Written as DNA, the CDR3 is TGTGCCAGCAGCCCCCGACAGGGTACGGCCAAAAACATTCAGTACTTC. It encodes CASSPRQGTAKNIQYF. This rearrangement joins TRBV7-6 to TRBJ2-4; 7 bases match TRBD1. The CDR3 totals 16 residues. The trim removed 5 bases at V and 1 base at J, leaving 8 bases unmatched. Germline V gene lookup returns CDR1 SGHVS and CDR2 FNYEAQ.

The chain carries TRBV10-1 and TRBJ2-7; 10 bases map to TRBD2. CDR1 is WNHNN and CDR2 is SYGVQD in the germline V gene (reference sequence). V gave up 4 bases and J gave up 0 bases; unmatched junction bases: 9. The CDR3 length is 17 residues. This chain's CDR3 is CASSAVIAGGSSYEQYF. The CDR3 nucleotides read TGCGCCAGCAGTGCCGTGATAGCGGGAGGAAGCTCCTACGAGCAGTACTTC.

This chain links TRBV3-1 (or the pseudogene TRBV3-2) with TRBJ2-1, with a possible D match to TRBD1 (5 bases). Germline loops: CDR1 LGHDT, CDR2 YNNKEL (reference sequence). The CDR3 has 16 residues. Between the trimmed V and J ends, which lost 2 bases and 5 bases, there was a span of 16 bases. CDR3 sequence reads: CASSQKYQWGHNEQFF. DNA of the CDR3: TGTGCCAGCAGCCAAAAGTACCAATGGGGCCACAATGAGCAGTTCTTC.

V gene TRBV2 combines with J gene TRBJ1-4, with D unclear. V was shortened by 4 bases and J by 7 bases, with 13 bases between the two germline ends. Germline assignment: CDR1 SNHLY and CDR2 FYNNEI. This CDR3 is 14 amino acids long. CDR3 bases: TGTGCCAGCAGTGTGAGGTCCCTCCCTGAAAAACTGTTTTTT. This codes for CASSVRSLPEKLFF.

This chain connects TRBV18 to TRBJ2-3; a possible D gene is TRBD2 (6 bases). The CDR3 extends over 15 amino acids. CDR1 and CDR2 (germline): KGHSH, LQKENI. Deletions cut 2 bases from V and 3 bases from J, with 12 bases between. CDR3 region: CASSPGGIGTDTQYF. The CDR3 bases are TGTGCCAGCTCACCAGGCGGGATCGGGACAGATACGCAGTATTTT. Looking up the rest from reference TRBV18 and TRBJ2-3 gives the full variable domain: NAGVMQNPRHLVRRRGQEARLRCSPMKGHSHVYWYRQLPEEGLKFMVYLQKENIIDESGMPKERFSAEFPKEGPSILRIQQVVRGDSAAYFCASSPGGIGTDTQYFGPGTRLTVL.

The sample holds one count of this clone. A junction boundary mismatches the germline segment, possibly from a read error. V gene TRBV24-1 combines with J gene TRBJ2-3; D is ambiguous. CDR1 and CDR2 (germline): KGHDR, SFDVKD. The length of the CDR3 is 16 residues. CDR3 loop: CATNDIDSTSTDTQYF. The CDR3 nucleotides are TGTGCCACCAATGATATAGACTCCACTAGCACAGATACGCAGTATTTT.

The V and J genes are TRBV6-1 and TRBJ2-5; D perhaps matches TRBD1 (6 bases). The CDR3 runs 14 residues. Trimming stripped 3 bases from V and 5 bases from J, with 13 bases between. Germline CDR1 reads MNHNS; CDR2 reads SASEGT. CDR3 in amino acids: CASSDSWGRETQYF. In DNA, the CDR3 is TGTGCCAGCAGTGACAGCTGGGGGCGGGAGACCCAGTACTTC.

This chain links TRBV28 with TRBJ1-4; D unresolved. Germline V gives CDR1 MDHEN, CDR2 SYDVKM. The CDR3 has 15 residues. Deletions cut 5 bases from V and 7 bases from J, with 17 bases between. CDR3 sequence reads: CASSPPRRGGEKLFF. DNA for the CDR3: TGTGCCAGCAGTCCCCCCCGGCGGGGAGGTGAAAAACTGTTTTTT.

As for this clone: A single base separates this from a much larger clone, so it may be a read error. The sample contains more than one DNA sequence encoding this CDR3. The chain couples TRBV6-5 to TRBJ1-1, with D possibly being TRBD1 (6 bases). The germline V and J ends were trimmed by 0 bases and 2 bases, with 10 bases remaining between them. CDR1 and CDR2 from the germline V gene are MNHEY and SVGAGI. The CDR3 loop spans 15 amino acids. The DNA of the CDR3 is TGTGCCAGCAGTTACTCGGCCAGGGGCAACACTGAAGCTTTCTTT. It codes for CASSYSARGNTEAFF.

V and J are TRBV5-6 and TRBJ2-7; the D gene is possibly TRBD1 (5 bases). Germline V gene data show CDR1 as SGHDT and CDR2 as YYEEEE. The CDR3 length is 15 residues. V was shortened by 1 base and J by 2 bases, with 13 bases between the two germline ends. Here the CDR3 reads CASSLLAGNTYEQYF. The CDR3 region has the DNA TGTGCCAGCAGCTTGTTGGCAGGGAACACCTACGAGCAGTACTTC. The whole variable domain, remainder taken from reference TRBV5-6 and TRBJ2-7, is DAGVTQSPTHLIKTRGQQVTLRCSPKSGHDTVSWYQQALGQGPQFIFQYYEEEERQRGNFPDRFSGHQFPNYSSELNVNALLLGDSALYLCASSLLAGNTYEQYFGPGTRLTVT.

The chain combines TRBV7-2 with TRBJ1-2; D is undetermined. Trimming removed 2 bases at V and 5 bases at J, with 18 bases between. The CDR3 has 16 residues. Germline CDR1 reads SGHTA; CDR2 reads FQGNSA. Here the CDR3 DNA reads TGTGCCAGCAGCTTAAGTTTGGTACAGAGGGAATATGGCTACACCTTC. It specifies CASSLSLVQREYGYTF.

The V and J genes are TRBV11-2 and TRBJ1-1, with 8 bases fitting TRBD1. Germline values: CDR1 SGHAT, CDR2 FQNNGV. The CDR3 is 15 amino acids. Trimming removed 1 base from V and 8 bases from J; junction bases left unmatched: 9. CDR3: CASSLVRTGLSEAFF. The CDR3 DNA follows: TGTGCCAGCAGCTTAGTCAGGACAGGGCTTTCGGAAGCTTTCTTT.

V gene TRBV30 combines with J gene TRBJ1-4; D ambiguous. With 8 bases removed from V and 4 bases from J, the gap between germline ends came to 20 bases. Germline V gene lookup returns CDR1 GTSNPN and CDR2 SVGIG (reference sequence). The CDR3 has 15 residues. The DNA of the CDR3 is TGTGCCCTCCGACGGCGGGATCCCTTTAATGAAAAACTGTTTTTT. This codes for CALRRRDPFNEKLFF.

This chain links TRBV25-1 with TRBJ2-7; 8 bases are a match to TRBD1. Germline V lookup: CDR1 MGHDK, CDR2 SYGVNS. V shed 5 bases, J shed 2 bases, and the junction held 8 bases outside the gene matches. The CDR3 spans 15 residues. Written as DNA, the CDR3 is TGTGCCAGCAGTCCTCAGGGGGCAGGGGCCTACGAGCAGTACTTC. It yields the protein CASSPQGAGAYEQYF.

This clone was recorded once. The chain carries TRBV7-9 and TRBJ1-5; 7 nucleotides match TRBD1. The CDR3 has 15 residues. Trimming at V came to 5 bases and at J to 0 bases, leaving 4 bases not matched to a gene. Germline loops: CDR1 SEHNR, CDR2 FQNEAQ (reference sequence). CDR3 nucleotides: TGTGCCAGCAGCCAGGGACAGTATAGCAATCAGCCCCAGCATTTT. Translated, it gives CASSQGQYSNQPQHF.

In this sample, this clone turned up once. J is TRBJ2-1 and V is TRBV6-5; TRBD2 aligns across 13 bases. The CDR3 extends over 15 amino acids. V was clipped by 7 bases and J by 6 bases; unmatched bases: 6. CDR1 is MNHEY and CDR2 is SVGAGI in the germline V gene. The CDR3 loop reads CASTRLAGGRNEQFF. The CDR3 region has the DNA TGTGCCAGCACAAGACTAGCGGGAGGCCGCAATGAGCAGTTCTTC.

This clone has just one count. The chain employs TRBV5-1 and TRBJ1-4; 7 bases line up with TRBD1. The CDR3 length is 17 residues. V trimming: 2 bases; J trimming: 5 bases; junction bases outside the gene matches: 12. Germline V gene sequence: CDR1 SGHRS, CDR2 YFSETQ. DNA of the CDR3: TGCGCCAGCAGCTTAGGTCCACAGGGCAGGGGGAATGAAAAACTGTTTTTT. As protein: CASSLGPQGRGNEKLFF.

This clone appeared a few times. V usage is TRBV5-4 and J usage is TRBJ1-2; 7 bases align to TRBD1. Germline lookup yields CDR1 SGHNT and CDR2 YYREEE (reference sequence). Trimming cost V 4 bases and J 4 bases; bases outside gene matches: 16. The CDR3 length is 17 residues. The CDR3 loop is CASSAGTEHYSLYGYTF. The CDR3 nucleotides are TGTGCCAGCAGCGCTGGGACAGAACACTACTCACTCTATGGCTACACCTTC.

The chain uses TRBV5-4 and TRBJ1-6, with D possibly matching TRBD1 (5 bases). Germline-derived CDR1 and CDR2 are SGHNT and YYREEE (reference sequence). V lost 5 bases, J lost 7 bases, and 7 bases lay in between. This CDR3 region has 12 residues. The CDR3 region is CASRRDNSPLHF. The CDR3 DNA follows: TGTGCCAGCAGGCGGGACAATTCACCCCTCCACTTT.

Concerning this clone itself: Compared with germline, one end of the junction differs, possibly owing to a read error. The rearrangement links TRBV3-1 (or the pseudogene TRBV3-2) to TRBJ2-7; 13 bases are a match to TRBD2. The germline CDR1 and CDR2 sequences are LGHDT and YNNKEL (reference sequence). The CDR3 covers 15 residues. The CDR3 is CASSQLLAGGYAQYF. The CDR3 DNA sequence: TGTGCCAGCAGCCAACTACTAGCGGGAGGGTACGCGCAGTACTTC.

V usage is TRBV7-2 and J usage is TRBJ2-3; the D gene is possibly TRBD1 (6 bases). With 3 bases removed from V and 4 bases from J, the gap between germline ends came to 14 bases. The CDR3 is made up of 15 amino acids. Germline V lookup: CDR1 SGHTA, CDR2 FQGNSA. Here the CDR3 reads CASSFLQGPADTQYF. DNA for the CDR3: TGTGCCAGCAGCTTTTTACAGGGCCCCGCAGATACGCAGTATTTT.

This chain connects TRBV10-3 to TRBJ1-1, with D possibly being TRBD1 (6 bases). The CDR3 is made up of 14 amino acids. Trimming shortened V by 4 bases and J by 7 bases, and 16 bases separated the two germline ends. Germline CDR1 reads ENHRY; CDR2 reads SYGVKD. The CDR3: CAISGSTGLGEAFF. The CDR3 bases are TGTGCCATCAGTGGGAGTACAGGGTTGGGTGAAGCTTTCTTT.

This clone came up once. J is TRBJ1-1 and V is TRBV5-8; D gene uncertain. This CDR3 has 12 residues. Germline lookup yields CDR1 SGHTS and CDR2 YDEGEE. Trimming removed 5 bases at V and 5 bases at J, with 10 bases between. The CDR3 region is CASRPRVTEAFF. CDR3 nucleotides: TGTGCCAGCAGGCCGAGGGTTACTGAAGCTTTCTTT.

The gene calls are TRBV6-6 and TRBJ1-5; 7 bases fit TRBD1. The V segment lost 6 bases and the J segment 4 bases; nucleotides outside the gene matches: 6. The CDR3 consists of 14 residues. Germline V CDR1 and CDR2: MNHNY, SVGAGI (reference sequence). The DNA of the CDR3 is TGTGCCAGCAGCTTACTGACAGGGAATCAGCCCCAGCATTTT. Protein product: CASSLLTGNQPQHF.

The rearrangement uses TRBV19 and TRBJ2-1; D is perhaps TRBD2 (5 bases). The CDR3 length is 17 residues. V lost 3 bases and J 4 bases, leaving 19 bases between the germline ends. Germline values: CDR1 LNHDA, CDR2 SQIVND (reference sequence). The CDR3 DNA follows: TGTGCCAGTAGTATGCAAGTGGCGGGCCCACCTTACAATGAGCAGTTCTTC. This codes for CASSMQVAGPPYNEQFF.